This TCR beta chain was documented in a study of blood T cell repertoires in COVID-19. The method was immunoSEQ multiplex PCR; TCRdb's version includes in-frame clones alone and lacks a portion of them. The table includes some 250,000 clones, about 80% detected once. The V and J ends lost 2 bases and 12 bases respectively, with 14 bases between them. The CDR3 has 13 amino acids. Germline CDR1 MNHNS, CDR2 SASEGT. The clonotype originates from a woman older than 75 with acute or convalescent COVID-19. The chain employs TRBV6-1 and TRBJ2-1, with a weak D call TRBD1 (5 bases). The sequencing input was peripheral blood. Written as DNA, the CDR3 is TGTGCCAGCAGTGAAATGGGGCATTCTGTGCAGTTCTTC. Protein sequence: CASSEMGHSVQFF.